This is a list of T cell receptor beta chains from one sample in a study of blood T cell repertoires in COVID-19. Method: immunoSEQ multiplex PCR; TCRdb's copy keeps in-frame clones and lacks some. This table has a few hundred thousand clones, 80% to 90% appearing once. Sequenced: peripheral blood. These receptors all stem from a man aged 50-59 years with acute or convalescent COVID-19. Both conserved end residues are part of each CDR3. The D gene is left open where the match is weak. Clone sizes are given selectively: once, few, many, or a class where the clone is expanded.

>TRBV19|14|once|TRBD1|TRBJ1-5
TGTGCCAGTAGTCTCGGGACAGGGGTTCAGCCCCAGCATTTT
CASSLGTGVQPQHF
>TRBV6-5|15|NA|NA|TRBJ2-7
TGTGCCAGCAGTTACTCGACAGGCCGATCCTACGAGCAGTACTTC
CASSYSTGRSYEQYF
>TRBV7-3|15|once|TRBD2|TRBJ2-1
TGTGCCAGCAGTGCGACTAGCGGGGGGGTCAATGAGCAGTTCTTC
CASSATSGGVNEQFF
>TRBV30|15|once|NA|TRBJ1-5
TGTGCCTGGAGCACCGCTCTGGCAGGCAATCAGCCCCAGCATTTT
CAWSTALAGNQPQHF
>TRBV6-5|15|NA|NA|TRBJ2-3
TGTGCCAGCAGTCCCAGGGGCCCCCGCACAGATACGCAGTATTTT
CASSPRGPRTDTQYF
>TRBV27|13|NA|NA|TRBJ1-4
TGTGCCAGCAGTACTCGAAGATATGAAAAACTGTTTTTT
CASSTRRYEKLFF
>TRBV12-3/TRBV12-4|13|NA|NA|TRBJ1-2
TGTGCCAGCAGTATTTCAGGGATCTATGGCTACACCTTC
CASSISGIYGYTF
>TRBV29-1|11|NA|TRBD1|TRBJ1-2
TGCAGCGTTGTACTGACAGGGGGGTACACCTTC
CSVVLTGGYTF
>TRBV5-1|16|NA|NA|TRBJ2-1
TGCGCCAGCAGCTTTCTGGGGGCCGCAGGGTACAATGAGCAGTTCTTC
CASSFLGAAGYNEQFF
>TRBV27|13|NA|TRBD2|TRBJ2-3
TGTGCCATCAGGGAGGGTTCTACAGATACGCAGTATTTT
CAIREGSTDTQYF
>TRBV19|15|NA|NA|TRBJ1-3
TGTGCCAGTACCCTAATGGGCTTGCCTGGAAACACCATATATTTT
CASTLMGLPGNTIYF
>TRBV18|13|NA|NA|TRBJ1-1
TGTGCCAGCCAGTCGGGGAGGAACACTGAAGCTTTCTTT
CASQSGRNTEAFF
>TRBV2|13|NA|TRBD1|TRBJ2-7
TGTGCCAGCAGTGCAGACAGGGGTTACGAGCAGTACTTC
CASSADRGYEQYF
>TRBV19|14|NA|NA|TRBJ1-5
TGTGCCAGTAGTATAGGACAGCACAATCAGCCCCAGCATTTT
CASSIGQHNQPQHF
>TRBV6-4|14|NA|NA|TRBJ1-2
TGTGCCAGCAGGAACTCTATGGGGAGGGCTGGCTACACCTTC
CASRNSMGRAGYTF
>TRBV30|14|NA|TRBD2|TRBJ2-1
TGTGCCTGGAAACCGGGACTAGCGAACAATGAGCAGTTCTTC
CAWKPGLANNEQFF
>TRBV5-1|14|NA|NA|TRBJ1-1
TGCGCCAGCAGCTTGAGTCTCAGAAACACTGAAGCTTTCTTT
CASSLSLRNTEAFF